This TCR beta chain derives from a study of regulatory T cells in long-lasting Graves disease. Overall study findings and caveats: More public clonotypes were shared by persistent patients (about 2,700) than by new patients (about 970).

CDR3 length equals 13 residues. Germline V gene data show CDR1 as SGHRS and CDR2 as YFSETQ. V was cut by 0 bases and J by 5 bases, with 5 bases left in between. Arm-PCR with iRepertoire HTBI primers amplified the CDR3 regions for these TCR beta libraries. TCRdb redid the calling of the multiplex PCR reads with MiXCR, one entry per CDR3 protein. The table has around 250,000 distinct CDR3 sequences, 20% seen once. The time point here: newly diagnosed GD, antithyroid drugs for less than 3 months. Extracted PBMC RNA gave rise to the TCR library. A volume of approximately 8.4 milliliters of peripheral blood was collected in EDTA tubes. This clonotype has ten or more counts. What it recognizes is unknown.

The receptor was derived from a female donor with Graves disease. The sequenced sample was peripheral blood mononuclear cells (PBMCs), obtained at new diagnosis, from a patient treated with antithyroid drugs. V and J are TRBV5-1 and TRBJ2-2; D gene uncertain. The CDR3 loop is CASSLEGTGELFF. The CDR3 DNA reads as TGCGCCAGCAGCTTGGAAGGGACCGGGGAGCTGTTTTTT.